This TCR beta chain was sequenced for a study of shared clonotypes between healthy human individuals (dated by TCRdb to 2018 to 2020). Study-wide context: The cohort comprised a couple of women and a few men aged 18 to 49 years. For each donor, CD4 naive and CD4 memory were each given three plates, CD8 naive was given two plates, and CD8 memory was given one plate. Blood TCR repertoires of roughly five healthy adults were deeply sequenced to estimate repertoire size and the extent of clonotype sharing between individuals. Libraries were prepared and TCR repertoires were sequenced by different laboratories using diverse techniques, in order to increase sequencing depth and limit assay-specific biases. Between about 0.8 and 9 billion PBMCs per donor were obtained by leukapheresis.

Overall study results and their limits: Pairwise subsampling indicated that sequencing depth was expected to affect the degree of clonotype sharing among donors. Sharing across a handful of donors was observed for approximately 5% of naive CD4, 3.5% of naive CD8, 2.3% of memory CD4, and about 0.39% of memory CD8 clonotypes. Compared with non-shared clonotypes, the clonotypes found in all four sorted-subset donors had higher generation probabilities. Only blood was sampled, and tissue TCR repertoires likely differ from those in blood. Incomplete sequencing was indicated by rarefaction of sorted-subset datasets, despite the large sequencing depth. Naive subsets generally had larger estimated clonotype richness than memory subsets. The genetic and exposure-history diversity represented was limited by the small number of donors.

A word on this clone: No cognate antigen has been identified for it. Within one base of it there is no much larger clone, and no base qualities were kept.

The germline V gene provides CDR1 MGHRA and CDR2 YSYEKL. Taken from cysteine to phenylalanine, the CDR3 has 17 residues. Of the read, only the CDR3 DNA is kept; its 51 bases are in frame from base 1. V was cut back by 2 bases and J by 0 bases, leaving a gap of 15 bases between them. Using the deep immunoSEQ assay, multiplex PCR amplified TCR CDR3 regions from genomic DNA. Extracted genomic DNA from each cell subset was distributed evenly across all wells of several immunoSEQ 96-well plates, and each plate was treated as a replicate. For sorted subsets, each replicate PCR was loaded with 150 to 250 ng genomic DNA, equivalent to 32,000 or so T cell genomes. The purified libraries were quantified using a Qubit 3.0 fluorometer, sized with a Bioanalyzer 2100, and then quantified again using the KAPA Library Quantification kit. Every immunoSEQ 96-well plate was sequenced on a separate single-read 150-cycle Illumina NextSeq 550 flow cell. As for how the authors treated the data: Because only junctional sequences without quality scores were contained in the immunoSEQ output, filtering matching that applied to full-length reads could not be performed. To assign V/J genes and CDR3, sequences were annotated using PyIR, a Python wrapper for IgBLAST v1.9, with IMGT germline references. Any read was removed if the V/J assignment was weak (E-value above 1e-6), the CDR3 was missing, or the read contained stop codons, out-of-frame junctions, or ambiguous translated residues. V3J clonotypes were defined as sequences sharing the same inferred V gene, J gene, and CDR3 amino acid sequence. Percentage overlap between repertoires was calculated by dividing the number of shared unique clonotypes by the size of the smaller repertoire. Three approaches were used to assess repertoire richness: RTK rarefaction, the Chao1 estimator, and Recon v2.1 estimates of unobserved clonotypes. OLGA was used to compute generation probabilities for all TCRbeta clonotypes that the gDNA method yielded from a handful of donors. TCRdb took over this immuneACCESS table, retaining in-frame rearrangements with V and J assigned. Such tables are incomplete; in checked studies, under half of the missing clones stem from an unresolved V gene, and the remainder is unexplained. The DNA was the basis for D and trimming; V, J and clone size are from that table. The sample table records about 1,900,000 clones; roughly 94% of these occur just once. The ten largest clones take up under 1.5% of the sample.

For the CD8 naive samples, CD45RO-negative cells were positively selected for CCR7, yielding a CD45RA+CCR7+ population from which TemRA cells were excluded. Donors were healthy HIV-negative adults with no recently reported acute infections or vaccinations. Every donor was a Caucasian adult living in Nashville, Tennessee, USA. Blood was obtained by leukapheresis, after which PBMCs were separated by Ficoll-Histopaque density gradient centrifugation and cryopreserved in liquid nitrogen vapor phase. Purity and quantity of every magnetically sorted T cell population were checked by analytical flow cytometry. Each sorted fraction had its genomic DNA isolated and then quantified by UV absorbance on a Nanodrop 2000c.

Material for sequencing was naive CD8+ T cells sorted from blood. This sample's cell subset or site label indicates: CD45RA+CCR7+. The TCR sequence derives from a man younger than 35 in good health. Rearrangement joined TRBV4-1 to TRBJ2-3; no D gene can be assigned with confidence. The CDR3 protein sequence reads: CASSQPVHAVSTDTQYF. The bases are TGCGCCAGCAGCCAACCCGTACACGCCGTTAGCACAGATACGCAGTATTTT.